This T cell receptor (beta chain) was found in a study of T cell responses to AZD1222 COVID-19 vaccine. The table came from immunoSEQ multiplex PCR; TCRdb's copy has only in-frame clones and leaves some out. Among about 140,000 clones, over 85% were seen once, and the ten largest hold more than 5%. This CDR3 is built from 15 residues. Per the germline V gene, CDR1 is MNHEY and CDR2 is SVGAGI. V dropped 6 bases and J dropped 7 bases, with 21 bases sitting between them. This material consisted of peripheral blood, taken on day 0 of AZD1222 vaccination. This chain uses TRBV6-5 with TRBJ1-2; weak D call: TRBD1 (5 bases). The sequence was obtained from an adult in good health. This CDR3 reads CASRAGLAPWGGYTF. The CDR3 DNA is TGTGCCAGCAGAGCGGGGCTTGCACCATGGGGTGGCTACACCTTC.